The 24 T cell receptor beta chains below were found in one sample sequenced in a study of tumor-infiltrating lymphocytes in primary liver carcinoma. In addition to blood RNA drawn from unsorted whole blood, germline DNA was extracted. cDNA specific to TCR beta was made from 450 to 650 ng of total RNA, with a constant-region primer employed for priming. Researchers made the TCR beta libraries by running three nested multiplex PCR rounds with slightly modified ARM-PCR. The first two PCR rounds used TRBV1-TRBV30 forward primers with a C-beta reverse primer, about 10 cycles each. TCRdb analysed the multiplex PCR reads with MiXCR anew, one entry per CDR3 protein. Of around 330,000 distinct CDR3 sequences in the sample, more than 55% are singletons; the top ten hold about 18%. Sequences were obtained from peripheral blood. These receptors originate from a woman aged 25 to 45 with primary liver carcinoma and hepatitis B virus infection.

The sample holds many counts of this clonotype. CDR3 region: CSVGPSGYEQYF. The CDR3 DNA is TGCAGCGTAGGCCCAAGTGGGTACGAGCAGTACTTC. The chain recombines TRBV29-1 with TRBJ2-7; D is unclear. Germline CDR1 reads SQVTM; CDR2 reads ANQGSEA. The CDR3 extends over 12 amino acids. The ends were cut back, 6 bases at V and 4 bases at J, with 13 bases in the middle.

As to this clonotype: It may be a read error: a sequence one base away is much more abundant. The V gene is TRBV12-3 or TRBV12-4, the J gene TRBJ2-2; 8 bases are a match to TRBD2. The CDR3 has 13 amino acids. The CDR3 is CASRSGSGGELSF. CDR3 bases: TGTGCCAGCAGGAGCGGGAGTGGTGGGGAGCTGTCTTTT.

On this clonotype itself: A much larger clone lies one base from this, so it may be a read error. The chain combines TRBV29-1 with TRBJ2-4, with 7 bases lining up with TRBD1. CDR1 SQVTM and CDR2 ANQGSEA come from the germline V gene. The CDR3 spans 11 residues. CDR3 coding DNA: TGCAGCGTCGACGACAGGGACATTCAGCACTTC. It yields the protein CSVDDRDIQHF.

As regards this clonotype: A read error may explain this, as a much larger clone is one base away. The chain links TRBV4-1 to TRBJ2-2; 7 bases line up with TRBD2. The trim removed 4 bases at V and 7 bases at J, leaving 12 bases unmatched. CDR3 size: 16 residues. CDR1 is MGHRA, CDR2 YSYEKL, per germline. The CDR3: CASSPGTIGYVGELFF. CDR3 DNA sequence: TGCGCCAGCAGCCCGGGGACTATCGGTTATGTCGGGGAGCTGTTTTTT.

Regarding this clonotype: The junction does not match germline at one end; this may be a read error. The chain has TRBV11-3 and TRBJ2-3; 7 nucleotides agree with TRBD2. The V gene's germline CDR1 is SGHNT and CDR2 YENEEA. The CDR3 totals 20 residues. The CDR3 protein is CASSLDTRAGAFLGTGTQYF. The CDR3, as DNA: TGTGCCAGCAGCTTAGATACTCGGGCGGGAGCGTTCCTTGGCACAGGTACGCAGTATTTT.

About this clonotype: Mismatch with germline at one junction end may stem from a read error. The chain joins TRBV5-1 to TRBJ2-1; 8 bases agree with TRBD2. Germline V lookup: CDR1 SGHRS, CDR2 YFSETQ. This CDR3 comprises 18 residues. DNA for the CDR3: TGCGCCAGCAGCCTCCACGGACCCTCAGCGGGAGTCTTGAATGAGCAGCTCTTC. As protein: CASSLHGPSAGVLNEQLF.

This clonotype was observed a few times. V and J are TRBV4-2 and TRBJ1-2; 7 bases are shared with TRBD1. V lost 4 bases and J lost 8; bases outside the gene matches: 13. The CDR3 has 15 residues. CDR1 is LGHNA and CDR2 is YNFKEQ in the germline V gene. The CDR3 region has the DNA TGTGCCAGCAGCCCAGGACTTACTGACAGGGTCGGCTACACCTTC. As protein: CASSPGLTDRVGYTF.

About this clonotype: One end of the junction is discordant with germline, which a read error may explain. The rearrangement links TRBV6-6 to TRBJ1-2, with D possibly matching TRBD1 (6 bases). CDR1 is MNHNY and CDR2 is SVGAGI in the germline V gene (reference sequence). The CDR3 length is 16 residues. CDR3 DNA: TGTGCCAGCAGTATATCACGGTCAGGGGTTTTGAGTGGCTCCACCTTC. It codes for CASSISRSGVLSGSTF.

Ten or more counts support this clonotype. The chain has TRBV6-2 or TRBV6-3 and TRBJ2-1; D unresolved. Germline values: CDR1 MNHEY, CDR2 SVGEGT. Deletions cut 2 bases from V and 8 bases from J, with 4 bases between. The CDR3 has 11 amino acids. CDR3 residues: CASSYNYEQFF. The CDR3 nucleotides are TGTGCCAGCAGTTACAACTATGAGCAGTTCTTC.

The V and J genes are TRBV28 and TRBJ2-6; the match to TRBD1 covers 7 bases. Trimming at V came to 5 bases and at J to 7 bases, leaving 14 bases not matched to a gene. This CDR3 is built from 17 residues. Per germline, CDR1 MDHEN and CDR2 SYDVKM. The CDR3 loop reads CASSPGPDRVGANVLTF. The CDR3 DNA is TGTGCCAGCAGTCCAGGTCCCGACAGGGTCGGTGCCAACGTCCTGACTTTC.

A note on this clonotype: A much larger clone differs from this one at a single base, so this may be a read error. CDR3: CASSLMGDRLKPFF. In nucleotides, the CDR3 is TGTGCCAGCAGCCTTATGGGGGACAGGCTAAAACCTTTCTTT. The chain couples TRBV11-1 to TRBJ1-1; TRBD1 agrees at 8 bases. Looked up from germline, CDR1 is SGHAT and CDR2 is FQDESV (reference sequence). The CDR3 runs 14 residues. V trimming: 5 bases; J trimming: 12 bases; junction bases outside the gene matches: 14.

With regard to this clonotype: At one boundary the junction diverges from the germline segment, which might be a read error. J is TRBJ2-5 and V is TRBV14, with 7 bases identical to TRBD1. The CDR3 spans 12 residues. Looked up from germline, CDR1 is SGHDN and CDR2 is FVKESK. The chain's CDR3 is CTSSHTGVTQYF. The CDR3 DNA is TGTACCAGCAGCCACACAGGGGTGACCCAGTACTTC.

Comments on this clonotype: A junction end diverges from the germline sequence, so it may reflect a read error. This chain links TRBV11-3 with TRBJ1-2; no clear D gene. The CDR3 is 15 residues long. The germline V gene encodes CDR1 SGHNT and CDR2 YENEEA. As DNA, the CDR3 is TGTGCCGGCAGCGAGCGAACGACCGGGAGTTACGGCTACACCTTC. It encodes CAGSERTTGSYGYTF.

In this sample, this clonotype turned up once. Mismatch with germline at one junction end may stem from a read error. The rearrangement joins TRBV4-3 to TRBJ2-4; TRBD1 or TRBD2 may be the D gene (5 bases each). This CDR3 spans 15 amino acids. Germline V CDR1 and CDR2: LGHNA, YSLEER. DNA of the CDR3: TGTGCCAGCAGCCCTCCGGGGTCCAGGGCAAACATTCAGTACTTC. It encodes CASSPPGSRANIQYF.

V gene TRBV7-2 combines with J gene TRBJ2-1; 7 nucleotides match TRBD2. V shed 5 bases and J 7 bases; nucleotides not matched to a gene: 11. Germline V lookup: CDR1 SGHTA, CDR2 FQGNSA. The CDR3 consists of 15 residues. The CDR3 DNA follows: TGTGCCAGCAGCCCTTTAGCGGGTCCCCTGAATGAGCAGTTCTTC. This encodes CASSPLAGPLNEQFF.

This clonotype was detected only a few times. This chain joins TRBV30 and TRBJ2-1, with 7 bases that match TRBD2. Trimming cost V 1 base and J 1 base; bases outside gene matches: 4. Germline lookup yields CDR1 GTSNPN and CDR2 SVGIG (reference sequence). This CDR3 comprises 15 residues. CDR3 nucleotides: TGTGCCTGGAGTGACGGGAGGATGTCCTACAATGAGCAGTTCTTC. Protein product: CAWSDGRMSYNEQFF.

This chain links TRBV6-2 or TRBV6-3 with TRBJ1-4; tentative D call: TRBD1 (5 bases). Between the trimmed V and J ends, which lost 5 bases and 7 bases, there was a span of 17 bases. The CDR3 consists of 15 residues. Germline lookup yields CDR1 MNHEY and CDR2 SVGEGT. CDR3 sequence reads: CASSRRRGSVEKLFF. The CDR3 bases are TGTGCCAGCAGTCGCCGACGGGGGAGTGTTGAAAAACTGTTTTTT.

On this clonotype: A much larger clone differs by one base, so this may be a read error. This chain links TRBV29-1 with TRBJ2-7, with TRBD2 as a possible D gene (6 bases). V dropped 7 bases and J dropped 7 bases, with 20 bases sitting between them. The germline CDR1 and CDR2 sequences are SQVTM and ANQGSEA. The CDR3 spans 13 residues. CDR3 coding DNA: TGCAGCGCGTTAGGGACTCATCTACTGGAGCAGTACTTC. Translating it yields CSALGTHLLEQYF.

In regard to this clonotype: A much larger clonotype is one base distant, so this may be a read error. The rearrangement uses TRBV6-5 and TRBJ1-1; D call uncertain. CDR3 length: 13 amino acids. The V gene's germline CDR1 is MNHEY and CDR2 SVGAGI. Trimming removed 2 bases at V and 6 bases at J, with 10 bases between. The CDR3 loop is CASSYLFGPEAFF. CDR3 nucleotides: TGTGCCAGCAGTTACCTATTCGGCCCTGAAGCTTTCTTT.

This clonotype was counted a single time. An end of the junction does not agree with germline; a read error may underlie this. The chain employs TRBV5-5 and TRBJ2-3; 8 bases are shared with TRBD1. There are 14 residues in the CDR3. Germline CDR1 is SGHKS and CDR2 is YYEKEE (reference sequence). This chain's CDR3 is CASSLDRDADTQYF. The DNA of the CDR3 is TGTGCCAGCAGTTTGGACAGGGACGCAGATACGCAGTATTTT.

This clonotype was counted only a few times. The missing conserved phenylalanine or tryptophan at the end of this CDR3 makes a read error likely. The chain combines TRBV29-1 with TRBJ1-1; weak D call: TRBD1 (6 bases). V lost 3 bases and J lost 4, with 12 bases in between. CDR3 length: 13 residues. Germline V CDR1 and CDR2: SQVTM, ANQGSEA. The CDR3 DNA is TGCAGCGTTGACGGTGGGGGCTCCACTGAAGCTTTCTCT. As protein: CSVDGGGSTEAFS.

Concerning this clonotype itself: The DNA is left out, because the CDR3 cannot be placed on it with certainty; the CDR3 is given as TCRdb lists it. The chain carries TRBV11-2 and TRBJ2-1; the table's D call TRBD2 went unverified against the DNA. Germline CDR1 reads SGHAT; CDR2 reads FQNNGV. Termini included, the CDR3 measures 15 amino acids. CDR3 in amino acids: CASSLVAGGINEQLF.

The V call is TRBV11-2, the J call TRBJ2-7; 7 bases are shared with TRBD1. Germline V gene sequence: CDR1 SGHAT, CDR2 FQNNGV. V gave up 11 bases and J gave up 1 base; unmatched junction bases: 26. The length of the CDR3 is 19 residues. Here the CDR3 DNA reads TGTGCCTACAGCTTAGAGGTCCCGGGACAGATCCCTTTATCCTACGAGCAGTACTTC. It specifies CAYSLEVPGQIPLSYEQYF.

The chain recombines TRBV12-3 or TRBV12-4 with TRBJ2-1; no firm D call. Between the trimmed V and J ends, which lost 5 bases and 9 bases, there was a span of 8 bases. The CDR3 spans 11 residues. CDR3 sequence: CASSRVGEQFF. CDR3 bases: TGTGCCAGCAGTCGGGTTGGTGAGCAGTTCTTC.